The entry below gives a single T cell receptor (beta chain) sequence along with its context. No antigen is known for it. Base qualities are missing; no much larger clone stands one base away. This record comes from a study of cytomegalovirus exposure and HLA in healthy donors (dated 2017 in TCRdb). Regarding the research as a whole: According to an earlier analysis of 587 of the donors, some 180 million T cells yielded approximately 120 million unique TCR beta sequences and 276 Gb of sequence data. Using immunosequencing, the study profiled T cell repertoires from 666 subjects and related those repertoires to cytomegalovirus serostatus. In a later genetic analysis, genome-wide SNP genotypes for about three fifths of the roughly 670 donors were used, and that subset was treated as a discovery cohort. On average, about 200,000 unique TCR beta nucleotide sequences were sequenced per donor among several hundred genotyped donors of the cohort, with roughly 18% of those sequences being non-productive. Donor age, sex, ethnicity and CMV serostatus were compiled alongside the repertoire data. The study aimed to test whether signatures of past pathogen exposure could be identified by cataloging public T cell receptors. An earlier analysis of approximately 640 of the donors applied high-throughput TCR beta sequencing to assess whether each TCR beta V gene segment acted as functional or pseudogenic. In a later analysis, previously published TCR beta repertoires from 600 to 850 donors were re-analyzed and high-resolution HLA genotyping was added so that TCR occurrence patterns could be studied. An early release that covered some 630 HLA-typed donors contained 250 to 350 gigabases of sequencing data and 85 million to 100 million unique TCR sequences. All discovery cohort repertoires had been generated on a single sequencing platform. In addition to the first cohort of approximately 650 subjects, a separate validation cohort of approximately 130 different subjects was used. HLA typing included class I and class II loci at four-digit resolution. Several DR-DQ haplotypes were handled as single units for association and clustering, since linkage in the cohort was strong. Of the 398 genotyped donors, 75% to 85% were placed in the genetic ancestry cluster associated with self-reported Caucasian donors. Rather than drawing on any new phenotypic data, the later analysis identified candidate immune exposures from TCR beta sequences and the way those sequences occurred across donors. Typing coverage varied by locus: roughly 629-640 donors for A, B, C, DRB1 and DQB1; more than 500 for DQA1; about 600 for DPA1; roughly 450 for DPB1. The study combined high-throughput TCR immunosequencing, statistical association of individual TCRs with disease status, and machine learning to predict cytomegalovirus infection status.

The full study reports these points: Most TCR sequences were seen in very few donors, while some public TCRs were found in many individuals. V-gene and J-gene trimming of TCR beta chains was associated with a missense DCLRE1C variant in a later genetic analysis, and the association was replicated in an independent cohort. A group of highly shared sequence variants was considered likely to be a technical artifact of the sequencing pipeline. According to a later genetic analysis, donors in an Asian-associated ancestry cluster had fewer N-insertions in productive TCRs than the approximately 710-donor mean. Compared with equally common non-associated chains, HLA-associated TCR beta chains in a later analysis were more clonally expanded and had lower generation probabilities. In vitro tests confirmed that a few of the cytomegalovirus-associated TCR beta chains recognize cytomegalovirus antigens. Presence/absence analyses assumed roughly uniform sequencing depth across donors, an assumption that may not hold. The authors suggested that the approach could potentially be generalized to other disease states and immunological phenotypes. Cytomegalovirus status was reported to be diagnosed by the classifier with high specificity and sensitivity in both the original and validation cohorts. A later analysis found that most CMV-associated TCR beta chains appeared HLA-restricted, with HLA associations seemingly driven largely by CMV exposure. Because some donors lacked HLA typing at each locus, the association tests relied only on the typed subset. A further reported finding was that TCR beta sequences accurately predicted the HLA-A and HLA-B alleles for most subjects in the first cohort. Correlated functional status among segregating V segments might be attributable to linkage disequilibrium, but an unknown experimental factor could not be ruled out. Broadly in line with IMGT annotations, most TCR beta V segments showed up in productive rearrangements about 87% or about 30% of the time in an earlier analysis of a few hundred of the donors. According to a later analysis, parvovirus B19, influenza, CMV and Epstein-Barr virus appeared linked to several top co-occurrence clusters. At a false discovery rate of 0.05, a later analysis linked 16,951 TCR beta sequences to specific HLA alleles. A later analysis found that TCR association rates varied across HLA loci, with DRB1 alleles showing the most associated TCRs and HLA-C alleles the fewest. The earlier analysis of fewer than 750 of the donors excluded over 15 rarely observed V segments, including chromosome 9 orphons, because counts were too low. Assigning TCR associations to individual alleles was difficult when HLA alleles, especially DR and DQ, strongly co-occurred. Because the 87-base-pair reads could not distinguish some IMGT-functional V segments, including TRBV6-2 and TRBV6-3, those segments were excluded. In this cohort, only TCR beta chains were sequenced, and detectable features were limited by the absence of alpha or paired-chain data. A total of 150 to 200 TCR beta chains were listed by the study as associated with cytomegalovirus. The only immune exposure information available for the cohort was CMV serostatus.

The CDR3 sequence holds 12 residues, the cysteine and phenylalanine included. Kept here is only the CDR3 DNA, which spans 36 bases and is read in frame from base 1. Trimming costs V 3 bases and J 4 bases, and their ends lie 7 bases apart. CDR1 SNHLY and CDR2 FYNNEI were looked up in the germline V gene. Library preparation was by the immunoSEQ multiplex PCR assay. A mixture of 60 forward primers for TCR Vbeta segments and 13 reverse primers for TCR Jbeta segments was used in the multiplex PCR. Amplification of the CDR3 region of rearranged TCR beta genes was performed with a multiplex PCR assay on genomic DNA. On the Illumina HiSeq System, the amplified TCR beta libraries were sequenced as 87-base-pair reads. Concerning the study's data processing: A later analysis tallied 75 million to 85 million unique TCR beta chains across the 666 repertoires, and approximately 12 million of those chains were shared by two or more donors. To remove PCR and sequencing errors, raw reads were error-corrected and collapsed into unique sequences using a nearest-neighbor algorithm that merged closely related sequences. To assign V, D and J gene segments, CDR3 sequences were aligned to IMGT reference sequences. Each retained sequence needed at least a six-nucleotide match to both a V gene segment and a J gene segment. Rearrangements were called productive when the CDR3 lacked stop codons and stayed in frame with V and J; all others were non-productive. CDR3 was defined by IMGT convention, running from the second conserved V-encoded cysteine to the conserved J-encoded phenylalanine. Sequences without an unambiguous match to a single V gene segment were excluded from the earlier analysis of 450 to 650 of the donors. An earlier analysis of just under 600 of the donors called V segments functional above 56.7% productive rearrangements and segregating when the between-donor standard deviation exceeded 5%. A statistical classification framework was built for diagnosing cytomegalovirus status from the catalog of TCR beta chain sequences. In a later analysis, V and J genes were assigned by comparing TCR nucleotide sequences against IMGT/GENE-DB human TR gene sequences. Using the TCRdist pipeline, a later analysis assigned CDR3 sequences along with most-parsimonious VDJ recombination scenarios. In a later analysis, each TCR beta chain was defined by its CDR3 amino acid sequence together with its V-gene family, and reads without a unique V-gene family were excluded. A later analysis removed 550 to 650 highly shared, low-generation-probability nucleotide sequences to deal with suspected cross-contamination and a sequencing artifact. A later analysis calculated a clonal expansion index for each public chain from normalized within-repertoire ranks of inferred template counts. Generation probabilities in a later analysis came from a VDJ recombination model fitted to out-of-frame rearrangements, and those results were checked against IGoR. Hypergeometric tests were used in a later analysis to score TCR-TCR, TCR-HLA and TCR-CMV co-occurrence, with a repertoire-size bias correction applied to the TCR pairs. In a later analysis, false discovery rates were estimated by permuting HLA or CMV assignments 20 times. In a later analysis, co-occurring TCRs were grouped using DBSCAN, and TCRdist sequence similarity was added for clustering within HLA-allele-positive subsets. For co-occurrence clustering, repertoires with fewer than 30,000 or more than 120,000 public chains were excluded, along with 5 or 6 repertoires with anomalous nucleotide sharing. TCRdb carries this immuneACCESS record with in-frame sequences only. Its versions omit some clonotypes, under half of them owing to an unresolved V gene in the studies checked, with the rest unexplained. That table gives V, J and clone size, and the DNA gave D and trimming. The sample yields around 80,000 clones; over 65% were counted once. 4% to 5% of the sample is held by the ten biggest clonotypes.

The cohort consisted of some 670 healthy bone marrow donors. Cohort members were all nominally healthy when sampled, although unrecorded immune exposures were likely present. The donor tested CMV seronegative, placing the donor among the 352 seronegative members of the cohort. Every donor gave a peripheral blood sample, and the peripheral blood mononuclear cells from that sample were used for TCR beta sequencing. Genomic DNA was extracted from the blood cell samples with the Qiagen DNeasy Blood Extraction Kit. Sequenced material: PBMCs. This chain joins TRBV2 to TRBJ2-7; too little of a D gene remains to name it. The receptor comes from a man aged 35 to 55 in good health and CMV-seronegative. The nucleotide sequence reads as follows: TGTGCCAGCAGTGAGTCCAGGTACGAGCAGTACTTC. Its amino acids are CASSESRYEQYF. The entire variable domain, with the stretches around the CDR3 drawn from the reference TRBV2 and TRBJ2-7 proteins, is EPEVTQTPSHQVTQMGQEVILRCVPISNHLYFYWYRQILGQKVEFLVSFYNNEISEKSEIFDDQFSVERPDGSNFTLKIRSTKLEDSAMYFCASSESRYEQYFGPGTRLTVT.